One and the same sample provided the 22 T cell receptor beta chains below, sequenced in a study of identical twins. TCRdb ran MiXCR on the 5' RACE reads and lists one entry per CDR3 protein. The sample lists 400,000 or so distinct CDR3 sequences; 7% to 9.5% were seen once. The sequenced sample was naive T cells sorted from blood. The receptors here all came from a woman aged 45 to 65 in good health.

The V and J genes are TRBV12-3 or TRBV12-4 and TRBJ2-3; tentatively, D is TRBD2 (6 bases). CDR3 length equals 14 residues. The germline V and J ends were trimmed by 5 bases and 7 bases, with 16 bases remaining between them. CDR3: CASSNSGTSYTQYF. The CDR3, as DNA: TGTGCCAGCAGTAACTCCGGGACTTCGTATACGCAGTATTTT.

This clonotype has ten or more counts. V and J are TRBV29-1 and TRBJ1-5; a possible D gene is TRBD1 (5 bases). This CDR3 has 14 amino acids. Per the germline V gene, CDR1 is SQVTM and CDR2 is ANQGSEA. Trimming removed 4 bases from V and 2 bases from J, with 12 bases in between. This CDR3 reads CSVGGLGGNQPQHF. Written as DNA, the CDR3 is TGCAGCGTTGGGGGCCTCGGGGGCAATCAGCCCCAGCATTTT.

The V call is TRBV6-6, the J call TRBJ2-1, with D possibly being TRBD1 or TRBD2 (5 bases each). Trimming took 8 bases from V and 0 from J, leaving 14 bases between them. Germline lookup yields CDR1 MNHNY and CDR2 SVGAGI (reference sequence). The CDR3 extends over 15 amino acids. The CDR3 here is CASDRGPSSYNEQFF. The CDR3 nucleotides are TGTGCCAGCGATAGGGGACCCAGCTCCTACAATGAGCAGTTCTTC.

The genes are TRBV14 and TRBJ2-1; D unclear. Germline CDR1 is SGHDN and CDR2 is FVKESK. This CDR3 spans 16 amino acids. With 4 bases removed from V and 5 bases from J, the gap between germline ends came to 18 bases. CDR3 coding DNA: TGTGCCAGCAGCCTTCTTAGGGAACGGTTCAACAATGAGCAGTTCTTC. This translates into CASSLLRERFNNEQFF.

The chain combines TRBV11-2 with TRBJ2-4; D is undetermined. The CDR3 has 16 amino acids. In germline, CDR1 is SGHAT, CDR2 FQNNGV. V was clipped by 1 base and J by 1 base, with 11 bases between them. CDR3 DNA: TGTGCCAGCAGCTTAGCAGCCCACTCGGCCAAAAACATTCAGTACTTC. Amino acids: CASSLAAHSAKNIQYF. The complete variable domain, with remaining parts taken from reference TRBV11-2 and TRBJ2-4, reads EAGVAQSPRYKIIEKRQSVAFWCNPISGHATLYWYQQILGQGPKLLIQFQNNGVVDDSQLPKDRFSAERLKGVDSTLKIQPAKLEDSAVYLCASSLAAHSAKNIQYFGAGTRLSVL.

This clonotype was picked up many times. V gene TRBV12-3 or TRBV12-4 combines with J gene TRBJ2-5; D is perhaps TRBD1 or TRBD2 (6 bases each). Trimming pared 5 bases from V and 5 bases from J, leaving 18 bases between. The length of the CDR3 is 15 residues. The CDR3 DNA sequence: TGTGCCAGCAGTCTACGGTCGGGGGCAGGGGAGACCCAGTACTTC. This codes for CASSLRSGAGETQYF.

This clonotype was seen only a few times. This rearrangement joins TRBV7-9 to TRBJ1-1; TRBD1 is a possible D gene (6 bases). The V and J ends lost 6 bases and 5 bases respectively, with 10 bases between them. Germline V gene data show CDR1 as SEHNR and CDR2 as FQNEAQ (reference sequence). CDR3 length: 12 amino acids. CDR3 DNA sequence: TGTGCCAGCAGAACAGGGAGGACTGAAGCTTTCTTT. Translation: CASRTGRTEAFF.

The chain joins TRBV12-3 or TRBV12-4 to TRBJ1-3, with a possible D match to TRBD1 (6 bases). Trimming shortened V by 6 bases and J by 0 bases, and 15 bases separated the two germline ends. The CDR3 extends over 16 amino acids. The chain's CDR3 is CASRQGPTSSGNTIYF. CDR3 bases: TGTGCCAGCAGACAGGGACCGACCTCCTCTGGAAACACCATATATTTT.

The chain carries TRBV2 and TRBJ1-1; no definite D call. Germline assignment: CDR1 SNHLY and CDR2 FYNNEI. This CDR3 contains 15 residues. Trimming stripped 2 bases from V and 1 base from J, with 11 bases between. CDR3 sequence (DNA): TGTGCCAGCAGTGAAACACGGACCAGGAACACTGAAGCTTTCTTT. Translation: CASSETRTRNTEAFF.

This chain connects TRBV10-3 to TRBJ2-2; TRBD2 is a possible D gene (5 bases). From germline, CDR1 is ENHRY and CDR2 SYGVKD. The CDR3 sequence is 16 residues long. V shed 1 base and J shed 5 bases, with 14 bases lying between them. CDR3 coding DNA: TGTGCCATCAGTGAGTTCCGGGATTCAGGTACCGGGGAGCTGTTTTTT. This encodes CAISEFRDSGTGELFF.

The table lists this clonotype with a few counts. The chain has TRBV3-1 and TRBJ2-7; 8 nucleotides line up with TRBD1. CDR3 length equals 15 residues. Germline V gene sequence: CDR1 LGHDT, CDR2 YNNKEL (reference sequence). V shed 7 bases and J 13 bases; nucleotides not matched to a gene: 21. In DNA, the CDR3 is TGTGCCAGCACCGCAAGTGTGACAGGGGTTAAGCTTCTTTACTTC. Translated: CASTASVTGVKLLYF.

In its sample, this clonotype was seen many times. V and J are TRBV4-2 and TRBJ2-3; 7 bases fit TRBD2. Germline-derived CDR1 and CDR2 are LGHNA and YNFKEQ. The length of the CDR3 is 20 residues. V lost 1 base and J lost 0; bases outside the gene matches: 16. CDR3 DNA: TGTGCCAGCAGCCAAGGTTTTCCTAGCGGAGACACCACTAGCACAGATACGCAGTATTTT. This codes for CASSQGFPSGDTTSTDTQYF.

This clonotype was counted at least ten times. The chain uses TRBV25-1 and TRBJ2-1, with 11 nucleotides matching TRBD2. Trimming took 2 bases from V and 10 from J; bases not matched to a gene: 4. This CDR3 contains 14 residues. CDR1 is MGHDK, CDR2 SYGVNS, per germline. The CDR3 coding sequence is TGTGCCAGCAGTGAAAGAGGACTAGCGGGCGAGCAGTTCTTC. Its protein product is CASSERGLAGEQFF.

This clonotype was counted many times. V usage is TRBV27 and J usage is TRBJ2-7; TRBD2 is a possible D gene (5 bases). Germline lookup yields CDR1 MNHEY and CDR2 SMNVEV (reference sequence). V lost 3 bases and J 6 bases, leaving 12 bases between the germline ends. This CDR3 region has 13 residues. This chain's CDR3 is CASSFGIGGEQYV. The CDR3 bases are TGTGCCAGCAGTTTCGGGATTGGAGGCGAGCAGTACGTC.

Only a few counts were recorded for this clonotype. The CDR3 DNA reads as TGTGCCAGCAGCGCGCCATCCGGGACTAGCGGGCTTCGGAATGAGCAGTTCTTC. Translating it yields CASSAPSGTSGLRNEQFF. The chain recombines TRBV21-1 with TRBJ2-1; TRBD2 is the table's D call, not checked against the DNA. TRBV21-1 is classified as a pseudogene. The CDR3 is made up of 18 amino acids.

This clonotype occurred a few times. The chain has TRBV6-1 and TRBJ2-5; 7 nucleotides match TRBD2. The CDR3 contains 16 residues. CDR1 and CDR2 from the germline V gene are MNHNS and SASEGT. The junction had 8 bases not matched to a gene; V was cut back by 2 bases and J by 2 bases. In DNA, the CDR3 is TGTGCCAGCAGTGAATTCGGCGGGAGAGCTCAAGAGACCCAGTACTTC. Translation gives CASSEFGGRAQETQYF.

This clonotype was seen at least ten times. The CDR3 end shows no conserved phenylalanine or tryptophan, and so a read error is likely. No DNA is shown, since the ends of the CDR3 on it are uncertain; the CDR3 is the one TCRdb lists. The V call is TRBV20-1, the J call TRBJ2-5; the table's TRBD2 call for D was not verified on the DNA. Germline CDR1 reads DFQATT; CDR2 reads SNEGSKA (reference sequence). The CDR3 has 11 residues if both end residues are counted. The CDR3 sequence: CSASSSQRAPR.

The chain links TRBV6-5 to TRBJ1-1; 7 bases line up with TRBD1. V shed 8 bases and J 5 bases; nucleotides not matched to a gene: 5. CDR1 and CDR2 from the germline V gene are MNHEY and SVGAGI. The CDR3 contains 12 residues. The chain's CDR3 is CASSQGKTEAFF. CDR3 nucleotide sequence: TGTGCCAGCTCACAGGGGAAGACTGAAGCTTTCTTT.

V gene TRBV30 combines with J gene TRBJ2-7, with D unclear. Looked up from germline, CDR1 is GTSNPN and CDR2 is SVGIG (reference sequence). Deletions cut 2 bases from V and 7 bases from J, with 15 bases between. The length of the CDR3 is 13 residues. Written as DNA, the CDR3 is TGTGCCTGGAGTTATCGACCAGGTGGGGAGCAGTACGTC. Translated: CAWSYRPGGEQYV.

This clonotype occurred many times. The chain uses TRBV6-1 and TRBJ2-1, with D possibly TRBD1 on 6 matching bases. The V gene's germline CDR1 is MNHNS and CDR2 SASEGT. There are 13 residues in the CDR3. V was shortened by 6 bases and J by 2 bases, with 8 bases between the two germline ends. DNA for the CDR3: TGTGCCAGCAGGTGGGGGCCCTACAATGAGCAGTTCTTC. Protein: CASRWGPYNEQFF.

This clonotype was picked up a small number of times. The chain combines TRBV6-5 with TRBJ2-7; 10 bases are a match to TRBD1. This CDR3 region has 15 residues. Germline-derived CDR1 and CDR2 are MNHEY and SVGAGI. V dropped 6 bases and J dropped 1; count of bases not matched to a gene: 6. CDR3 in DNA: TGTGCCAGCAGCCCCGGGACAGGGGTATCCTACGAGCAGTACGTC. Residues: CASSPGTGVSYEQYV.

This clonotype was seen many times. The chain employs TRBV10-3 and TRBJ1-1; perhaps TRBD1 as D (5 bases). CDR1 ENHRY and CDR2 SYGVKD come from the germline V gene. Between the trimmed V and J ends, which lost 2 bases and 1 base, there was a span of 8 bases. The CDR3 extends over 14 amino acids. The CDR3 bases are TGTGCCATCAGTGAGCCGGGACGGAACACTGAAGCTTTCTTT. Amino acid sequence: CAISEPGRNTEAFF.